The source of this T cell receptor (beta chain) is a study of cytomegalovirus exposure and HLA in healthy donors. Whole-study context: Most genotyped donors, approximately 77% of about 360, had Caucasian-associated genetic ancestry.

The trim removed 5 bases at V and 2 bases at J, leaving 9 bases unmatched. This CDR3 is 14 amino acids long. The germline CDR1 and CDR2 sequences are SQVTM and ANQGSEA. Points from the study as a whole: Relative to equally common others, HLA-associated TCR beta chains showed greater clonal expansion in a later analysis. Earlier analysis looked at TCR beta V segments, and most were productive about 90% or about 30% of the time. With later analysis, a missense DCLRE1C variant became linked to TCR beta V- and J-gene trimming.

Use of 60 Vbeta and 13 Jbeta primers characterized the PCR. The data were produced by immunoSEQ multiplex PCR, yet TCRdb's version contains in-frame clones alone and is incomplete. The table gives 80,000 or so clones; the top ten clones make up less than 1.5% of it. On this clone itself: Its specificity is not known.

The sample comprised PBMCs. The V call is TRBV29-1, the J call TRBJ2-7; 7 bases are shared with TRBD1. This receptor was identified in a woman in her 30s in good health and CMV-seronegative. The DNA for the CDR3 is TGCAGCGTTCTCGCACAGGGGTCCCCCTACGAGCAGTACTTC. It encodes CSVLAQGSPYEQYF.